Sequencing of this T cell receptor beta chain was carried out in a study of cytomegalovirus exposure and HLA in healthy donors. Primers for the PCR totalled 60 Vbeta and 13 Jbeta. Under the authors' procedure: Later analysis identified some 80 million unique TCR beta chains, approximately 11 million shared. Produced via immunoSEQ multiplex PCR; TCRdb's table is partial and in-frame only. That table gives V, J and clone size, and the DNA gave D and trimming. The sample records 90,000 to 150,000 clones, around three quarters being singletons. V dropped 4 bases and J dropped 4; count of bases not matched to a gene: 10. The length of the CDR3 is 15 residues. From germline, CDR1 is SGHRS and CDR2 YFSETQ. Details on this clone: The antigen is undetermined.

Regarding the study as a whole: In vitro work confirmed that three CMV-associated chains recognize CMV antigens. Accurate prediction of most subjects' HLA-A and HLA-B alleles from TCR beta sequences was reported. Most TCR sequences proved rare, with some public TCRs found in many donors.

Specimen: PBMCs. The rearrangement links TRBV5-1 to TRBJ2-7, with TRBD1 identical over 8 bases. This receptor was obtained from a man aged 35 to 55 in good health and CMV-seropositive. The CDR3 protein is CASSLGTGAGYEQYF. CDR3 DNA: TGCGCCAGCAGCCTAGGGACAGGTGCTGGGTACGAGCAGTACTTC. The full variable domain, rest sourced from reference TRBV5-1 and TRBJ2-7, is KAGVTQTPRYLIKTRGQQVTLSCSPISGHRSVSWYQQTPGQGLQFLFEYFSETQRNKGNFPGRFSGRQFSNSRSEMNVSTLELGDSALYLCASSLGTGAGYEQYFGPGTRLTVT.